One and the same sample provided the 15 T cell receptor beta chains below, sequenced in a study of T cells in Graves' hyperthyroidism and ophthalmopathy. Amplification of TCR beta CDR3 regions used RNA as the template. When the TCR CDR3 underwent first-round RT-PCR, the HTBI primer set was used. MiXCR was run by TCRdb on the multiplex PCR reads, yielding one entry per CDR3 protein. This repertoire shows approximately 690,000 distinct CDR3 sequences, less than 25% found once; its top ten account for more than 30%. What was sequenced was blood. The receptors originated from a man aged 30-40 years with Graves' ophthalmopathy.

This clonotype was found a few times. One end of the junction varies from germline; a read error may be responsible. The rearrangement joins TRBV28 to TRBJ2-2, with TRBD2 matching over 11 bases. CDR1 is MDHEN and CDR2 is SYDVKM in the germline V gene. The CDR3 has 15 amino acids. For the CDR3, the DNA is TGTGCCAGCACTTTACTAGCGGGAGTGGACGGGGAGCTGTTTTTT. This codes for CASTLLAGVDGELFF.

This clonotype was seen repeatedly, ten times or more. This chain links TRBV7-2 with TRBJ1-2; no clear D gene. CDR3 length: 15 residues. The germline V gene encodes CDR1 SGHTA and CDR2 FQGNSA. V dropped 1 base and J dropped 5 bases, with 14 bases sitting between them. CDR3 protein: CASSLELGNWYGYTF. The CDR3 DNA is TGTGCCAGCAGCTTAGAGCTAGGGAATTGGTATGGCTACACCTTC.

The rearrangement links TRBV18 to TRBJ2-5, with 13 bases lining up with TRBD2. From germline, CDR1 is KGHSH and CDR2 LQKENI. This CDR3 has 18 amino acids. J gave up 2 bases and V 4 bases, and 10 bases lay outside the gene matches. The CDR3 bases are TGTGCCAGCTCACTGCAACGACTAGCGGGAGGTCCGCAAGAGACCCAGTACTTC. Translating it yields CASSLQRLAGGPQETQYF.

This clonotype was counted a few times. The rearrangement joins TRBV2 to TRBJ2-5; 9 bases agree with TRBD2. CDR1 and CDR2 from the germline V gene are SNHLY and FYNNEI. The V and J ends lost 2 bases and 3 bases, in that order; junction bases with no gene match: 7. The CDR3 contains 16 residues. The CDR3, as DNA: TGTGCCAGCAGTGAATTGGGACTAGCCGTTGAAGAGACCCAGTACTTC. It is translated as CASSELGLAVEETQYF.

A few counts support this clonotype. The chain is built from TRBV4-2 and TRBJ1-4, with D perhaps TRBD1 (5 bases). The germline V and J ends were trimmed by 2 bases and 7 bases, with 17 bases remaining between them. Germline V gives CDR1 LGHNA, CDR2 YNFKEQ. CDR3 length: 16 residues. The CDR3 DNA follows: TGTGCCAGCAGCCAATCCGAGCTGGGAGGGACTGAAAAACTGTTTTTT. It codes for CASSQSELGGTEKLFF.

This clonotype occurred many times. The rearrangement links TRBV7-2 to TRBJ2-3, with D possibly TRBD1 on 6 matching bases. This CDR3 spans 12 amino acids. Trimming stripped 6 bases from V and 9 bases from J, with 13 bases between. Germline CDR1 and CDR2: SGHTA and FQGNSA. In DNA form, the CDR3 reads TGTGCCAGCAGTTTGACAGGCCAAACGCAGTATTTT. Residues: CASSLTGQTQYF.

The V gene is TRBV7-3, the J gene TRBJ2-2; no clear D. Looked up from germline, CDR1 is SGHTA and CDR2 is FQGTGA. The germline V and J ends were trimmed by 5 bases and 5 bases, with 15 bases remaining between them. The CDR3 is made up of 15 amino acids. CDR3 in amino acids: CASSDNIPQTGELFF. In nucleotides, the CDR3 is TGTGCCAGCAGCGACAACATACCCCAAACCGGGGAGCTGTTTTTT.

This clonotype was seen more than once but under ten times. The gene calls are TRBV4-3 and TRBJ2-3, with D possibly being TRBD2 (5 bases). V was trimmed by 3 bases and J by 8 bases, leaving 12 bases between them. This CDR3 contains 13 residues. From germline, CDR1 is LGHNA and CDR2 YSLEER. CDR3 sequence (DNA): TGCGCCAGCAGCCACCCCATCGAGGGTACGCAGTATTTT. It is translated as CASSHPIEGTQYF.

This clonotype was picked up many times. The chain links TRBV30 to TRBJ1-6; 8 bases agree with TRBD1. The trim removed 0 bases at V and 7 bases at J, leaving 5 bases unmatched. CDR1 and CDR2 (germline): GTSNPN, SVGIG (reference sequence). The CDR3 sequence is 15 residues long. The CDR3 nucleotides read TGTGCCTGGAGTGTCCGACAGGGGTGGAATTCACCCCTCCACTTT. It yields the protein CAWSVRQGWNSPLHF. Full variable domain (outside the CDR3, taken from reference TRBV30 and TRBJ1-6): SQTIHQWPATLVQPVGSPLSLECTVEGTSNPNLYWYRQAAGRGLQLLFYSVGIGQISSEVPQNLSASRPQDRQFILSSKKLLLSDSGFYLCAWSVRQGWNSPLHFGNGTRLTVT.

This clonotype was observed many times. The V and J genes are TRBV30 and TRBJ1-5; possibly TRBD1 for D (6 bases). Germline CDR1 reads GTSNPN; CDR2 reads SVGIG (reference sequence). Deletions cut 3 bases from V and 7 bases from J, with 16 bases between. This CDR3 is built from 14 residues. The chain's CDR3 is CAWSGDNPNQPQHF. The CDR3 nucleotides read TGTGCCTGGAGCGGGGACAACCCTAACCAGCCCCAGCATTTT.

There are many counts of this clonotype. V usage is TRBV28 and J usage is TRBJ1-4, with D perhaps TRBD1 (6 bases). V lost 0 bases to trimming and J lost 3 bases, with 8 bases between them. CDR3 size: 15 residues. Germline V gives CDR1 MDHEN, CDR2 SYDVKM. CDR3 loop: CASSLWGQPNEKLFF. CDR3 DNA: TGTGCCAGCAGTTTATGGGGACAACCTAATGAAAAACTGTTTTTT.

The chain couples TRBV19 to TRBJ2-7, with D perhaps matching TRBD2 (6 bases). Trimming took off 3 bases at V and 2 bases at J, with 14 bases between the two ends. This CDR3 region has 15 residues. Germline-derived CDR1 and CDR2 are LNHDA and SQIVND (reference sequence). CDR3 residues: CASSISGLRAYEQYF. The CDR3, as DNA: TGTGCCAGTAGTATTTCGGGACTGAGGGCCTACGAGCAGTACTTC.

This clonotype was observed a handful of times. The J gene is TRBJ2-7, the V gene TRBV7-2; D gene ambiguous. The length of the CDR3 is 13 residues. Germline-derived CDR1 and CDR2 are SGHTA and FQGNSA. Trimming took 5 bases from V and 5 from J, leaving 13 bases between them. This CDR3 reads CASSLYVGNEQYF. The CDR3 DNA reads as TGTGCCAGCAGCCTATATGTAGGGAACGAGCAGTACTTC.

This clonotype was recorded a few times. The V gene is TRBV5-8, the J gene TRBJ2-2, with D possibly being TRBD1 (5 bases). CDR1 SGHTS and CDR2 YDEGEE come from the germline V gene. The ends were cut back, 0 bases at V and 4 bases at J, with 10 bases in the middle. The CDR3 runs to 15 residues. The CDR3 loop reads CASSLGAGSTGELFF. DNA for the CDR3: TGTGCCAGCAGCTTGGGAGCAGGGTCCACCGGGGAGCTGTTTTTT.

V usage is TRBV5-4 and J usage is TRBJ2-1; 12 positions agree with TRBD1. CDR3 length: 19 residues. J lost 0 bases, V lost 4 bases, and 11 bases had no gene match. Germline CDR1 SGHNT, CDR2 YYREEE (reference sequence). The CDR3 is CASSGGTGGASGSYNEQFF. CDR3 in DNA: TGTGCCAGCAGCGGGGGGACAGGGGGCGCTTCCGGCTCCTACAATGAGCAGTTCTTC.